The rows below give T cell receptor beta chains drawn from one sample of a study of cytomegalovirus exposure and HLA in healthy donors. Assay: immunoSEQ multiplex PCR; the TCRdb copy retains only in-frame clones and omits some. The sample has some 91,000 clones, over 65% seen once. Sequencing used PBMCs. Receptor source: a middle-aged man in good health and CMV-seronegative. The CDR3 runs from the conserved cysteine through the conserved F or W. Fields, in order: clone size, D gene, J gene, V gene, CDR3 protein, CDR3 DNA. D genes are given only for firm matches. Size is omitted from some rows. Given values are once, few, many or a class for expanded clones.

clone size: NA
D gene: TRBD1
J gene: TRBJ1-1
V gene: TRBV15
CDR3 protein: CATSLRQGADTEAFF
CDR3 DNA: TGTGCCACCAGCCTTCGACAGGGGGCAGACACTGAAGCTTTCTTT

clone size: NA
D gene: TRBD2
J gene: TRBJ2-7
V gene: TRBV4-1
CDR3 protein: CASSQDHGSGRFDYEQYF
CDR3 DNA: TGCGCCAGCAGCCAAGATCATGGTAGCGGGAGGTTTGATTACGAGCAGTACTTC

clone size: NA
D gene: NA
J gene: TRBJ1-2
V gene: TRBV6-1
CDR3 protein: CASGRESYGYTF
CDR3 DNA: TGTGCCAGCGGTAGGGAGAGCTATGGCTACACCTTC

clone size: few
D gene: NA
J gene: TRBJ2-5
V gene: TRBV5-6
CDR3 protein: CASSRAGRVGETQYF
CDR3 DNA: TGTGCCAGCAGTCGCGCGGGGCGGGTCGGGGAGACCCAGTACTTC

clone size: NA
D gene: NA
J gene: TRBJ1-2
V gene: TRBV28
CDR3 protein: CASSLVQLFQGYTF
CDR3 DNA: TGTGCCAGCAGTTTAGTGCAGTTATTCCAGGGCTACACCTTC

clone size: NA
D gene: NA
J gene: TRBJ1-4
V gene: TRBV10-1
CDR3 protein: CASSPGSTRKLFF
CDR3 DNA: TGCGCCAGCAGCCCCGGGAGTACCAGGAAACTGTTTTTT

clone size: NA
D gene: TRBD1
J gene: TRBJ1-5
V gene: TRBV28
CDR3 protein: CASSPRTGIIKPQHF
CDR3 DNA: TGTGCCAGCAGTCCCCGGACAGGGATTATTAAGCCCCAGCATTTT

clone size: NA
D gene: NA
J gene: TRBJ2-7
V gene: TRBV10-2
CDR3 protein: CATSAGGAYEQYF
CDR3 DNA: TGCGCCACTTCGGCAGGCGGGGCCTACGAGCAGTACTTC

clone size: NA
D gene: NA
J gene: TRBJ2-5
V gene: TRBV6-1
CDR3 protein: CASSVFETQYF
CDR3 DNA: TGTGCCAGCAGTGTATTTGAGACCCAGTACTTC

clone size: NA
D gene: TRBD1
J gene: TRBJ1-4
V gene: TRBV5-4
CDR3 protein: CASSPDRGKEKLFF
CDR3 DNA: TGTGCCAGCAGCCCCGACAGGGGCAAAGAAAAACTGTTTTTT

clone size: NA
D gene: TRBD1
J gene: TRBJ1-6
V gene: TRBV7-9
CDR3 protein: CASSSTGEAPLHF
CDR3 DNA: TGTGCCAGCAGCTCGACAGGGGAGGCACCCCTCCACTTT

clone size: NA
D gene: TRBD2
J gene: TRBJ2-1
V gene: TRBV28
CDR3 protein: CASSSSGGAYEQFF
CDR3 DNA: TGTGCCAGCAGCTCTAGCGGGGGGGCCTATGAGCAGTTCTTC

clone size: NA
D gene: TRBD2
J gene: TRBJ2-3
V gene: TRBV27
CDR3 protein: CASSLSGELAGPQYF
CDR3 DNA: TGTGCCAGCAGTTTATCGGGGGAGCTAGCGGGGCCGCAGTATTTT

clone size: NA
D gene: NA
J gene: TRBJ1-6
V gene: TRBV25-1
CDR3 protein: CASSEGGAVGSPLHF
CDR3 DNA: TGTGCCAGCAGTGAAGGGGGGGCGGTTGGATCACCCCTCCACTTT

clone size: once
D gene: TRBD1
J gene: TRBJ2-7
V gene: TRBV30
CDR3 protein: CAWGTGIYEQYF
CDR3 DNA: TGTGCCTGGGGGACAGGGATTTACGAGCAGTACTTC

clone size: NA
D gene: NA
J gene: TRBJ2-7
V gene: TRBV5-4
CDR3 protein: CASSLGQGGYEQYF
CDR3 DNA: TGTGCCAGCAGCTTGGGACAGGGAGGATACGAGCAGTACTTC

clone size: NA
D gene: TRBD1
J gene: TRBJ2-2
V gene: TRBV9
CDR3 protein: CASSVTGGSTGELFF
CDR3 DNA: TGTGCCAGCAGCGTAACAGGGGGCAGCACCGGGGAGCTGTTTTTT

clone size: NA
D gene: NA
J gene: TRBJ1-1
V gene: TRBV7-9
CDR3 protein: CASSRDRNTEAFF
CDR3 DNA: TGTGCCAGCAGCCGAGATAGGAACACTGAAGCTTTCTTT

clone size: NA
D gene: NA
J gene: TRBJ1-1
V gene: TRBV29-1
CDR3 protein: CSVEPGFATEAFF
CDR3 DNA: TGCAGCGTTGAACCGGGGTTCGCCACTGAAGCTTTCTTT

clone size: NA
D gene: TRBD1
J gene: TRBJ1-1
V gene: TRBV7-3
CDR3 protein: CASSLTGGNTEAFF
CDR3 DNA: TGTGCCAGCAGCTTAACAGGGGGCAACACTGAAGCTTTCTTT

clone size: NA
D gene: NA
J gene: TRBJ2-1
V gene: TRBV6-5
CDR3 protein: CASSYREGSYNEQFF
CDR3 DNA: TGTGCCAGCAGTTACCGGGAAGGCTCCTACAATGAGCAGTTCTTC

clone size: NA
D gene: NA
J gene: TRBJ2-3
V gene: TRBV5-4
CDR3 protein: CASSWLTKAGTDTQYF
CDR3 DNA: TGTGCCAGCAGCTGGTTGACTAAGGCCGGCACAGATACGCAGTATTTT

clone size: NA
D gene: TRBD2
J gene: TRBJ2-1
V gene: TRBV10-3
CDR3 protein: CAIRGSGDYNEQFF
CDR3 DNA: TGTGCCATCAGGGGTAGCGGGGACTACAATGAGCAGTTCTTC

clone size: few
D gene: TRBD2
J gene: TRBJ2-1
V gene: TRBV2
CDR3 protein: CASRRGLAGINEQFF
CDR3 DNA: TGTGCCAGCAGAAGAGGACTAGCGGGGATCAATGAGCAGTTCTTC

clone size: NA
D gene: NA
J gene: TRBJ1-6
V gene: TRBV2
CDR3 protein: CATKGQGNSPLHF
CDR3 DNA: TGTGCCACTAAGGGTCAGGGAAATTCACCCCTCCACTTT

clone size: NA
D gene: TRBD1
J gene: TRBJ1-1
V gene: TRBV2
CDR3 protein: CASSELRQGKNTEAFF
CDR3 DNA: TGTGCCAGCAGTGAGTTGAGACAGGGAAAGAACACTGAAGCTTTCTTT

clone size: NA
D gene: TRBD1
J gene: TRBJ2-3
V gene: TRBV2
CDR3 protein: CASRGTGGGTDTQYF
CDR3 DNA: TGTGCCAGCAGAGGGACAGGAGGAGGCACAGATACGCAGTATTTT

clone size: NA
D gene: TRBD1
J gene: TRBJ2-7
V gene: TRBV5-6
CDR3 protein: CASSRDRDSLSYF
CDR3 DNA: TGTGCCAGCAGCCGAGACCGGGACAGTCTCTCCTACTTC

clone size: few
D gene: NA
J gene: TRBJ2-1
V gene: TRBV6-1
CDR3 protein: CASSERLEEEQFF
CDR3 DNA: TGTGCCAGCAGTGAGCGATTGGAGGAGGAGCAGTTCTTC

clone size: NA
D gene: TRBD1
J gene: TRBJ1-1
V gene: TRBV6-1
CDR3 protein: CASSGRQGAAEAFF
CDR3 DNA: TGTGCCAGCAGTGGACGACAGGGGGCGGCTGAAGCTTTCTTT

clone size: NA
D gene: TRBD1
J gene: TRBJ2-2
V gene: TRBV19
CDR3 protein: CASTLTGVTGELFF
CDR3 DNA: TGTGCCAGTACCCTGACAGGGGTCACCGGGGAGCTGTTTTTT

clone size: NA
D gene: NA
J gene: TRBJ1-4
V gene: TRBV5-1
CDR3 protein: CASSPLGAFAATNEKLFF
CDR3 DNA: TGCGCCAGCAGCCCCTTGGGAGCCTTCGCCGCAACTAATGAAAAACTGTTTTTT

clone size: NA
D gene: NA
J gene: TRBJ1-3
V gene: TRBV10-3
CDR3 protein: CAISRITGTSGNTIYF
CDR3 DNA: TGTGCCATCAGTCGAATCACAGGTACCTCTGGAAACACCATATATTTT

clone size: NA
D gene: NA
J gene: TRBJ2-3
V gene: TRBV5-4
CDR3 protein: CASSLEHLSTDTQYF
CDR3 DNA: TGTGCCAGCAGCTTGGAACACCTCAGCACAGATACGCAGTATTTT

clone size: few
D gene: TRBD1
J gene: TRBJ1-6
V gene: TRBV27
CDR3 protein: CASSPDRGPSPLHF
CDR3 DNA: TGTGCCAGCAGCCCTGACAGGGGGCCTTCACCCCTCCACTTT

clone size: NA
D gene: NA
J gene: TRBJ1-1
V gene: TRBV6-1
CDR3 protein: CASSEQALNTEAFF
CDR3 DNA: TGTGCCAGCAGTGAACAGGCTCTGAACACTGAAGCTTTCTTT

clone size: NA
D gene: TRBD1
J gene: TRBJ2-2
V gene: TRBV5-1
CDR3 protein: CASSLAGTGGANTGELFF
CDR3 DNA: TGCGCCAGCAGCTTGGCCGGGACAGGGGGCGCGAACACCGGGGAGCTGTTTTTT

clone size: NA
D gene: NA
J gene: TRBJ1-2
V gene: TRBV28
CDR3 protein: CASSPGVYGYTF
CDR3 DNA: TGTGCCAGCAGCCCAGGGGTTTATGGCTACACCTTC

clone size: NA
D gene: NA
J gene: TRBJ1-6
V gene: TRBV2
CDR3 protein: CARESGTSNSPLHF
CDR3 DNA: TGTGCCAGGGAATCCGGGACATCGAATTCACCCCTCCACTTT

clone size: once
D gene: NA
J gene: TRBJ2-2
V gene: TRBV9
CDR3 protein: CASSVGVGGDTGELFF
CDR3 DNA: TGTGCCAGCAGCGTAGGAGTAGGGGGAGACACCGGGGAGCTGTTTTTT

clone size: NA
D gene: TRBD1
J gene: TRBJ2-1
V gene: TRBV9
CDR3 protein: CASSPDRGSYNEQFF
CDR3 DNA: TGTGCCAGCAGCCCCGACAGGGGGTCTTACAATGAGCAGTTCTTC

clone size: once
D gene: NA
J gene: TRBJ2-3
V gene: TRBV29-1
CDR3 protein: CSVGTDSTDTQYF
CDR3 DNA: TGCAGCGTTGGGACAGATAGCACAGATACGCAGTATTTT

clone size: few
D gene: TRBD1
J gene: TRBJ1-1
V gene: TRBV5-1
CDR3 protein: CASSLGQGVSWNTEAFF
CDR3 DNA: TGCGCCAGCAGCTTGGGACAGGGGGTCTCGTGGAACACTGAAGCTTTCTTT

clone size: NA
D gene: NA
J gene: TRBJ1-5
V gene: TRBV6-1
CDR3 protein: CASSGQNSNQPQHF
CDR3 DNA: TGTGCCAGCAGTGGACAGAATAGCAATCAGCCCCAGCATTTT

clone size: NA
D gene: NA
J gene: TRBJ1-5
V gene: TRBV15
CDR3 protein: CATSREGGGMGHQPQHF
CDR3 DNA: TGTGCCACCAGCAGAGAGGGGGGGGGAATGGGACATCAGCCCCAGCATTTT

clone size: few
D gene: NA
J gene: TRBJ1-1
V gene: TRBV28
CDR3 protein: CASSLVGVAEAFF
CDR3 DNA: TGTGCCAGCAGTTTAGTAGGGGTCGCTGAAGCTTTCTTT

clone size: few
D gene: TRBD1
J gene: TRBJ2-1
V gene: TRBV10-3
CDR3 protein: CAMRRDRDYNEQFF
CDR3 DNA: TGTGCCATGCGTCGAGACAGGGACTACAATGAGCAGTTCTTC

clone size: NA
D gene: NA
J gene: TRBJ2-1
V gene: TRBV2
CDR3 protein: CASSPLGIQGSNEQFF
CDR3 DNA: TGTGCCAGCAGCCCGCTAGGGATCCAGGGCAGCAATGAGCAGTTCTTC

clone size: few
D gene: NA
J gene: TRBJ2-4
V gene: TRBV6-5
CDR3 protein: CASSFTSLAKNIQYF
CDR3 DNA: TGTGCCAGCAGTTTCACTAGTCTAGCCAAAAACATTCAGTACTTC

clone size: NA
D gene: TRBD2
J gene: TRBJ2-3
V gene: TRBV29-1
CDR3 protein: CSVRGLAGGGSTDTQYF
CDR3 DNA: TGCAGCGTTCGGGGACTAGCGGGGGGAGGGAGCACAGATACGCAGTATTTT

clone size: NA
D gene: TRBD2
J gene: TRBJ2-5
V gene: TRBV4-2
CDR3 protein: CASSPASGGAVETQYF
CDR3 DNA: TGTGCCAGCAGCCCGGCTAGCGGGGGTGCCGTTGAGACCCAGTACTTC

clone size: NA
D gene: TRBD1
J gene: TRBJ2-4
V gene: TRBV5-1
CDR3 protein: CASSLGQGKNIQYF
CDR3 DNA: TGCGCCAGCAGCTTGGGACAGGGCAAAAACATTCAGTACTTC

clone size: NA
D gene: NA
J gene: TRBJ1-4
V gene: TRBV10-2
CDR3 protein: CASSRTVNEKLFF
CDR3 DNA: TGCGCCAGCAGCAGGACAGTGAATGAAAAACTGTTTTTT

clone size: few
D gene: NA
J gene: TRBJ1-1
V gene: TRBV2
CDR3 protein: CASRGVNTEAFF
CDR3 DNA: TGTGCCAGCAGAGGGGTAAACACTGAAGCTTTCTTT

clone size: NA
D gene: TRBD2
J gene: TRBJ2-7
V gene: TRBV28
CDR3 protein: CASSYPVTLAGVSSYEQYF
CDR3 DNA: TGTGCCAGCAGTTATCCTGTTACCCTAGCGGGAGTAAGCTCCTACGAGCAGTACTTC

clone size: NA
D gene: TRBD2
J gene: TRBJ2-7
V gene: TRBV28
CDR3 protein: CASSSTGLAGGYEQYF
CDR3 DNA: TGTGCCAGCAGTTCCACGGGACTAGCGGGAGGCTACGAGCAGTACTTC

clone size: NA
D gene: NA
J gene: TRBJ2-4
V gene: TRBV2
CDR3 protein: CASGAVAKNIQYF
CDR3 DNA: TGTGCCAGCGGCGCGGTAGCCAAAAACATTCAGTACTTC

clone size: NA
D gene: NA
J gene: TRBJ1-1
V gene: TRBV28
CDR3 protein: CASRAGEMNTEAFF
CDR3 DNA: TGTGCCAGCAGGGCAGGGGAAATGAACACTGAAGCTTTCTTT

clone size: NA
D gene: TRBD1
J gene: TRBJ2-7
V gene: TRBV27
CDR3 protein: CASSLRGQGSYEQYF
CDR3 DNA: TGTGCCAGCAGTTTACGGGGACAGGGCTCCTACGAGCAGTACTTC

clone size: NA
D gene: NA
J gene: TRBJ1-1
V gene: TRBV10-2
CDR3 protein: CASTLKGQYTEAFF
CDR3 DNA: TGCGCCAGCACTCTAAAAGGACAGTACACTGAAGCTTTCTTT